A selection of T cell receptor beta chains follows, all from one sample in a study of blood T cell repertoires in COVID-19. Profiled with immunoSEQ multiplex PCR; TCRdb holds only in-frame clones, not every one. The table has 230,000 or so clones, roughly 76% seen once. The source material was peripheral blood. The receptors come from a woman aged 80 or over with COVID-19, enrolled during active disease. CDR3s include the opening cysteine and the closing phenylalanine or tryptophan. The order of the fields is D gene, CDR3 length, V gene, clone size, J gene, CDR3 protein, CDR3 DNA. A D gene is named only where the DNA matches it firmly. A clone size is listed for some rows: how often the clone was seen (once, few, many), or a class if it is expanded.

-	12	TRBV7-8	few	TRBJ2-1	CASKGLYNEQFF	TGTGCCAGCAAGGGACTCTACAATGAGCAGTTCTTC
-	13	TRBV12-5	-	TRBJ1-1	CASLPGSGTEAFF	TGTGCTAGTCTTCCGGGGAGCGGCACTGAAGCTTTCTTT
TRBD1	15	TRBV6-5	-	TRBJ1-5	CASLWGQGYNQPQHF	TGTGCCAGCCTGTGGGGACAGGGGTACAATCAGCCCCAGCATTTT
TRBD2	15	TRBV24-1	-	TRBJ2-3	CATGDGGESTDTQYF	TGTGCCACAGGGGACGGGGGGGAGAGCACAGATACGCAGTATTTT
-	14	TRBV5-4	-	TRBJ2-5	CASSFKTAAETQYF	TGTGCCAGCAGCTTTAAAACGGCGGCAGAGACCCAGTACTTC
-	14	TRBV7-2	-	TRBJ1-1	CASTQGRMFTEAFF	TGTGCCAGCACGCAGGGGCGGATGTTCACTGAAGCTTTCTTT
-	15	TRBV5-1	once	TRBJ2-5	CASSLWGGQQETQYF	TGCGCCAGCAGCTTGTGGGGGGGCCAGCAAGAGACCCAGTACTTC
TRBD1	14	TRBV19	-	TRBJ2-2	CASSWDRVTGELFF	TGTGCCAGTAGTTGGGACAGGGTAACCGGGGAGCTGTTTTTT
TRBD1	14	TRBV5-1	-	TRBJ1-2	CASSRTTGSYGYTF	TGCGCCAGCAGCAGAACGACAGGGAGCTATGGCTACACCTTC
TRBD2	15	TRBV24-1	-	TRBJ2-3	CATSDSGLATDTQYF	TGTGCCACCAGTGATTCGGGACTAGCCACAGATACGCAGTATTTT
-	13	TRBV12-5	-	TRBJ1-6	CASGLDRNSPLHF	TGTGCTAGTGGCCTAGACAGAAATTCACCCCTCCACTTT
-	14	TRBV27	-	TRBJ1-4	CASRNAGSNEKLFF	TGTGCCAGCAGAAACGCGGGGTCTAATGAAAAACTGTTTTTT
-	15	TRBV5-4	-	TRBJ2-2	CASSLRGGNTGELFF	TGTGCCAGCAGCTTAAGGGGGGGCAACACCGGGGAGCTGTTTTTT
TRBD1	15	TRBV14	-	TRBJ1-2	CASSHRGQAIYGYTF	TGTGCCAGCAGCCATAGGGGACAGGCAATCTATGGCTACACCTTC
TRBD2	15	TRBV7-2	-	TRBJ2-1	CASETSGSSYNEQFF	TGTGCCAGCGAAACTAGCGGAAGCTCCTACAATGAGCAGTTCTTC